This note documents a single T cell receptor (beta chain) sequence. Its antigen remains undetermined. Qualities for individual bases were not recorded, and no much larger clone is one base off. This sample also contains other DNA sequences that code for the same CDR3. This record belongs to a study of beta chain features in type 1 diabetes listed by TCRdb under 2018. Regarding the complete study: No differences in mean age, gender distribution, total cell number or subset yield were found between patients and healthy donors. Regulatory and stem cell-like memory subsets were isolated from only 8 patients and roughly eight healthy donors, whereas naive and central memory subsets came from all 30 or so donors. In the study, recently diagnosed type 1 diabetes patients and matched healthy donors were compared on the TCRB repertoires of their sorted circulating CD4+ T cell subsets. A total of under 120,000,000 sorted cells were examined across all samples, and RNA yield correlated strongly with the number of cells per subset. Overall study outcomes, separate from this receptor: Shorter templates might be favored by PCR, yet because patient and control samples were amplified and corrected together, any such skew would affect both groups equally. Because the HLA sub-analyses included only small numbers of individuals, any influence of HLA type on TCRB rearrangement was left unresolved. At VDJ recombination sites, type 1 diabetes patients had fewer insertions and more deleted nucleotides, which implies abnormalities in thymic rearrangement. Because cDNA was sequenced instead of genomic DNA, activated cells with high expression could be over-represented, although the groups did not differ in activation or CD3 levels. Naive, central memory and regulatory TCRB repertoires appeared more similar among patients than among healthy donors. In all four CD4+ subsets, TCRB CDR3 length was moderately but significantly shorter in type 1 diabetes patients.

V is pared back by 0 bases and J by 2 bases, with 10 bases lying between the germline termini. The germline V gene yields MNHEY for CDR1 and SVGAGI for CDR2. Including the terminal cysteine and phenylalanine, the CDR3 comprises 15 residues. Only the CDR3 portion is preserved as DNA: 45 bases, with reading frame beginning at the first base. All of the isolated RNA was reverse transcribed with the High Capacity cDNA Reverse Transcription Kit, so expressed TCRB transcripts were sequenced. Deep immunoSEQ sequencing was performed on naive, central memory and regulatory T cell samples, with an average of roughly 4 million total reads per sample. Sorted cells were lysed in RLT buffer, and RNA was extracted using DNase-treated RNeasy Micro or Mini kits according to cell number. To prevent cross-contamination, every cell subset was processed on its own, while patient and healthy donor samples were processed together. The immunoSEQ multiplex PCR was used to amplify TCRB sequences from cDNA, yielding 87-bp fragments that span the CDR3 region. Amplicons were sequenced on the Illumina HiSeq platform. The paper's data handling went like this. Synthetic template baselines were used to correct PCR bias computationally, reads within Hamming distance 2 were collapsed together, and singletons that could not be merged were discarded. Reads were aligned to IMGT to assign V, D and J genes, CDR3 length, and insertions or deletions at six rearrangement sites. Within each subset, clonotype counts were normalized to sorted cell number, after which true diversity and Gini coefficients were computed with the tcR R package. Repertoire sharing was quantified using the overlap coefficient calculated on TCRB nucleotide sequences. In TCRdb, the immuneACCESS table is reduced to in-frame sequences with V and J assigned. These tables do not hold every clone; where another copy was compared, an unresolved V gene accounts for under half, and the others remain unexplained. D and trimming come from the DNA, and the V and J calls and clone size come from that table. In all, the sample holds about 320,000 clones, and around 15% of those were seen once. Of the sample, under 8.5% is held by the ten largest clones.

A single peripheral blood draw of 90 to 150 mL on average was collected from each donor into heparinised tubes. A BD FACSAria II and a panel including CD45RO, CCR7, CD25, CD127, CD95 and CD27 were used to sort naive, central memory, regulatory and stem cell-like memory CD4+ T cells. Every sorted population had a purity above 95%. PBMCs were separated immediately by Lymphoprep density gradient centrifugation and were stained directly, without being cultured. So that batch effects would be minimized, each experiment stained and sorted samples in pairs, pairing one healthy donor with one patient. The TCR sequence derives from a man younger than 40 in good health. The receptor chain draws on TRBV6-5 and TRBJ2-5; the D gene cannot be resolved reliably. Specimen: central memory CD4+ T cells from blood. The sequenced DNA is TGTGCCAGCAGTTACTCGAGTCAAGGACAAGAGACCCAGTACTTC. This sequence encodes CASSYSSQGQETQYF.